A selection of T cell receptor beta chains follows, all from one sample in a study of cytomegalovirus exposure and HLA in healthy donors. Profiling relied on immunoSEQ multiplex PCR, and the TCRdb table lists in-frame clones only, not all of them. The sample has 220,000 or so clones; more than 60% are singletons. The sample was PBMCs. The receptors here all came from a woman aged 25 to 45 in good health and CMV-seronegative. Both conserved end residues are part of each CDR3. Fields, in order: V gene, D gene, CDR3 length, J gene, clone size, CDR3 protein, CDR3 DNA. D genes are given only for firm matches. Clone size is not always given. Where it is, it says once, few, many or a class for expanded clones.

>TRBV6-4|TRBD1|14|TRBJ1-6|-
CASSEGTGVSPLHF
TGTGCCAGCAGTGAAGGGACAGGGGTATCACCCCTCCACTTT
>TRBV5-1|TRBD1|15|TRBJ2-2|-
CASSSDRANTGELFF
TGCGCCAGCAGCTCGGACAGGGCGAACACCGGGGAGCTGTTTTTT
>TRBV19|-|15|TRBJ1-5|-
CASSIGVALNQPQHF
TGTGCCAGCAGTATAGGAGTAGCTTTAAATCAGCCCCAGCATTTT
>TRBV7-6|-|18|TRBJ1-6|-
CASSSGPPEGTYNSPLHF
TGTGCCAGCAGCTCGGGACCCCCGGAGGGCACCTATAATTCCCCCCTCCACTTT
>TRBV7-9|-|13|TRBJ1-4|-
CASSSGANEKLFF
TGTGCCAGCAGCTCCGGGGCTAATGAAAAACTGTTTTTT
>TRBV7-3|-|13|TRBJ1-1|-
CASSSNRVSEAFF
TGTGCCAGCAGCTCTAACAGGGTTTCTGAAGCTTTCTTT
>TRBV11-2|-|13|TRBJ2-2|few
CASSSTNTGELFF
TGTGCCAGCAGCTCTACGAACACCGGGGAGCTGTTTTTT
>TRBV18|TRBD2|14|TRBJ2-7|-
CASSPTSGPYEQYF
TGTGCCAGCTCGCCGACTAGCGGGCCCTACGAGCAGTACTTC
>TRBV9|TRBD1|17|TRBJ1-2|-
CASSETYPGQGAGGYTF
TGTGCCAGCAGCGAGACTTATCCGGGACAGGGGGCGGGCGGCTACACCTTC
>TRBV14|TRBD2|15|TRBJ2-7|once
CASSARTSAWYEQYF
TGTGCCAGCAGCGCCCGGACTAGCGCTTGGTACGAGCAGTACTTC
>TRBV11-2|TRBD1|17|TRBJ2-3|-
CVSSLFSVGQSTDTQYF
TGTGTCAGCAGCTTATTCTCAGTGGGACAGAGCACAGATACGCAGTATTTT
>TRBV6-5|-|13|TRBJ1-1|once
CASSGGVNTEAFF
TGTGCCAGCAGTGGGGGGGTGAACACTGAAGCTTTCTTT
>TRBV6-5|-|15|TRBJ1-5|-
CASSIWHLSNQPQHF
TGTGCCAGCAGTATTTGGCACCTTAGCAATCAGCCCCAGCATTTT
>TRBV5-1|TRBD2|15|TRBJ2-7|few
CASSWGLAGSYEQYF
TGCGCCAGCAGCTGGGGACTAGCGGGCTCCTACGAGCAGTACTTC
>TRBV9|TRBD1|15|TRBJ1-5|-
CASSSRDRGGQPQHF
TGTGCCAGCAGCAGCCGGGACAGGGGTGGCCAGCCCCAGCATTTT
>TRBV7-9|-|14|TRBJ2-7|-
CASSQPPGEREQYF
TGTGCCAGCAGCCAACCTCCGGGAGAGCGCGAGCAGTACTTC
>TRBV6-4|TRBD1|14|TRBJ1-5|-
CASRDRGYEQPQHF
TGTGCCAGCAGGGACAGGGGGTATGAACAGCCCCAGCATTTT
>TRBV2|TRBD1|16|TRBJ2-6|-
CASRPGTGSGANVLTF
TGTGCCAGCAGACCCGGGACAGGGTCTGGGGCCAACGTCCTGACTTTC
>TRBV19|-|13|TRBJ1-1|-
CASSIGGNTEAFF
TGTGCCAGTAGTATAGGAGGGAACACTGAGGCTTTCTTT
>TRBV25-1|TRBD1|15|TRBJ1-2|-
CASSELTGPTYGYTF
TGTGCCAGCAGTGAACTGACAGGGCCCACCTATGGCTACACCTTC
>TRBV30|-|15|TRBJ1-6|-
CAWSVNGGGNSPLHF
TGTGCCTGGAGTGTTAACGGCGGGGGGAATTCACCCCTCCACTTT
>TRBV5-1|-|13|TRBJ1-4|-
CASSSSRAEKLFF
TGCGCCAGCAGCTCGTCCAGGGCTGAAAAACTGTTTTTT
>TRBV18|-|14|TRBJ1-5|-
CASSSGNSNQPQHF
TGTGCCAGCTCTTCCGGGAACAGCAATCAGCCCCAGCATTTT
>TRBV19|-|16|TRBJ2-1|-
CASSIERANSYNEQFF
TGTGCCAGTAGTATAGAGCGAGCGAATTCCTACAATGAGCAGTTCTTC
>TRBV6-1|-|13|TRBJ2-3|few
CASSWRRTDTQYF
TGTGCCAGCAGTTGGAGGCGCACAGATACGCAGTATTTT
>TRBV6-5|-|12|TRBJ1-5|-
CASSEGAEPQHF
TGTGCCAGCAGTGAAGGGGCTGAACCCCAGCATTTT
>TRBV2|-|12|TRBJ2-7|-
CASRSDNYEQYF
TGTGCCAGCCGATCCGACAACTACGAGCAGTACTTC
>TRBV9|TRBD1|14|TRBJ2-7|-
CASSPGQVNYEQYF
TGTGCCAGCAGCCCTGGACAGGTTAACTACGAGCAGTACTTC
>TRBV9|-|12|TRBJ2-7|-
CAARAGPYEQYF
TGTGCCGCACGGGCGGGACCCTACGAGCAGTACTTC
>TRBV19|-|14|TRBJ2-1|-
CASSIDLMGGEQFF
TGTGCCAGTAGTATAGATCTAATGGGGGGTGAGCAGTTCTTC
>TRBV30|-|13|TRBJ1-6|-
CAWSAGEDSPLHF
TGTGCCTGGAGTGCAGGGGAAGATTCACCCCTCCACTTT
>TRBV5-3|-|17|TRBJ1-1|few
CARSGGGGPPPDTEAFF
TGTGCCAGAAGCGGAGGGGGGGGGCCCCCCCCGGACACTGAAGCTTTCTTT
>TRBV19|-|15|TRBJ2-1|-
CASSGQSGSYNEQFF
TGTGCCAGTAGTGGACAGTCCGGCTCCTACAATGAGCAGTTCTTC
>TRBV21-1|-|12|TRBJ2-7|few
CASKSGSYEQYF
TGTGCCAGCAAGAGCGGGTCCTACGAGCAGTACTTC
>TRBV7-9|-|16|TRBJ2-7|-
CASSTRIATAVYEQYF
TGTGCCAGCAGCACAAGAATAGCTACGGCGGTCTACGAGCAGTACTTC
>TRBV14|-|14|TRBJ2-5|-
CASSQEFRGETQYF
TGTGCCAGCAGCCAAGAGTTCCGGGGAGAGACCCAGTACTTC
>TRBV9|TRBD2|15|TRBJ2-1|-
CASSVALAEYNEQFF
TGTGCCAGCAGCGTAGCACTAGCGGAATACAATGAGCAGTTCTTC
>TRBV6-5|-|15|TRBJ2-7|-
CASSRTGTKSNEQYF
TGTGCCAGCAGTAGAACCGGGACAAAATCCAACGAGCAGTACTTC
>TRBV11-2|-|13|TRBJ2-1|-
CASSDGGYNEQFF
TGTGCCAGCAGCGACGGCGGCTACAATGAGCAGTTCTTC
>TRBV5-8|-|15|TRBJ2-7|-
CASSPRLGEFNEQYF
TGTGCCAGCAGCCCTCGTTTGGGAGAATTTAACGAGCAGTACTTC
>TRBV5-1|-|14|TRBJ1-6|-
CASRLRSGDSPLHF
TGCGCCAGCAGATTGCGGTCAGGTGATTCACCCCTCCACTTT
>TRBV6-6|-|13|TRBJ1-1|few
CASSYFQNTEAFF
TGTGCCAGCAGTTACTTCCAGAACACTGAAGCTTTCTTT
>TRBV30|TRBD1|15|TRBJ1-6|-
CAWIRDSSYNSPLHF
TGTGCCTGGATCCGGGACAGCTCCTATAATTCACCCCTCCACTTT
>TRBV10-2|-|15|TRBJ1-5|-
CASSESSARDQPQHF
TGCGCCAGCAGTGAGTCTTCAGCGCGGGATCAGCCCCAGCATTTT